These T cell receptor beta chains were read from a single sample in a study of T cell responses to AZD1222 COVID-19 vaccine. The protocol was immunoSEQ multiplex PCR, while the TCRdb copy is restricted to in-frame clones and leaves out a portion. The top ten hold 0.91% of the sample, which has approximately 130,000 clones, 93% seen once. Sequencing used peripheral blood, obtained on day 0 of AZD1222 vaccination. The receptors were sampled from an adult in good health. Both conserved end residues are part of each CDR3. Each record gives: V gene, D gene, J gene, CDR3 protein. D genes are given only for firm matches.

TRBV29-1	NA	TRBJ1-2	CSAVGVPYGYTF
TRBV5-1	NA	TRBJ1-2	CASSLGVSYGDVVYGYTF
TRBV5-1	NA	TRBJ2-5	CASSLVETQYF
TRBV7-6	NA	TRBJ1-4	CASSLAPGTREKLFF
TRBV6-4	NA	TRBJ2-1	CASSDSNAGWNEQFF
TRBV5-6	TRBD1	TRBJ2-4	CASSFKGAGDIQYF
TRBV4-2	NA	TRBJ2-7	CASSPGTSLYEQYF
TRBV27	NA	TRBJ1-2	CASSLGREHGYTF
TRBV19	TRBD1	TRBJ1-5	CASSIIGGINQPQHF
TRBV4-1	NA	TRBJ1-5	CASSPDTRGFNQPQHF
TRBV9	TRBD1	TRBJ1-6	CASNGQGASPLHF
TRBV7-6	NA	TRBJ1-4	CASSLEPSFGEKLFF
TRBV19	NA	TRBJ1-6	CASSISPDRLRYSPLHF
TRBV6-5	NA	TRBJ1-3	CASSYSEGVSGNTIYF
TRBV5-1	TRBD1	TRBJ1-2	CAIDPTGVLYGYTF
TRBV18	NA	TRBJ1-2	CASSPPIWENYGYTF
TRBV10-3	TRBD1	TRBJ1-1	CAAQQGERTEAFF
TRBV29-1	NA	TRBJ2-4	CSVGFPGHSSIQYF
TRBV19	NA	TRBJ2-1	CASSSRLRAYNEQFF
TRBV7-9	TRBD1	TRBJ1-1	CASSPLTGGTEAFF
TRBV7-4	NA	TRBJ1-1	CASSLQMNTEAFF
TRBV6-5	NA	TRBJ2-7	CASSPLDSSYEQYF
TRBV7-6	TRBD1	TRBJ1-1	CASSRDRGGTEAFF
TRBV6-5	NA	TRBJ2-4	CASSNPGRSKNIQYF
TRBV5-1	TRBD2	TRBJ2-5	CASSLAPLLAGGTQYF
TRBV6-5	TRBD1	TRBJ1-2	CAISRTGLYYGYTF
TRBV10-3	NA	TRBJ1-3	CAISAGSSSEGNTIYF
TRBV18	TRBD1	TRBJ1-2	CASSPTGGWNYGYTF
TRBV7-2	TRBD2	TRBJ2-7	CASRVSGGTYEQYF
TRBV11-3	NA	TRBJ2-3	CASSLVPTGDTQYF
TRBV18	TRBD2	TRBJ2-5	CASSPASGGSGAQYF
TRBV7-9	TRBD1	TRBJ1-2	CASSRDRGVNYGYTF
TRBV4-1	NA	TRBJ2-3	CASSQDLTQYF
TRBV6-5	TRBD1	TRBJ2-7	CASSYGTGGYEQYF
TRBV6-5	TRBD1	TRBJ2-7	CASSYQGVIYEQYF
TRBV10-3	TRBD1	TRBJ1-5	CAISDDRVGQPQHF
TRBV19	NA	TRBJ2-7	CASSIGSSYEQYF
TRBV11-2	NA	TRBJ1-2	CASSFGLLYGYTF
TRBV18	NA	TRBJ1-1	CASSRQQENTEAFF
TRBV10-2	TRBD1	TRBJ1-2	CASRNDPGQAHGNYGYTF
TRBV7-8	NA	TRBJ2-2	CASSWTTLTGELFF
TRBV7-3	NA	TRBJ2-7	CASSLTSNQDPEQYF
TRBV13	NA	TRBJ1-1	CASSSSRVGNTEAFF
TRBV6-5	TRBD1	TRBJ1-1	CASSYSRGQGAEAFF
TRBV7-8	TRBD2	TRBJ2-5	CASSLARTSGGETQYF
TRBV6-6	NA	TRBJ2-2	CASSHTGELFF